Below are 32 T cell receptor beta chains sequenced from a single sample in a study of T-cell memory formation after mild COVID-19. TCRdb re-analysed the 5' RACE reads in MiXCR, keeping a single row per CDR3 protein. Found here are roughly 450,000 distinct CDR3 sequences, around 17% of them singletons; the top ten hold under 25%. Material for sequencing was PBMCs or a T cell subset sorted from them (not recorded which). These receptors came from a man in his late teens or twenties who had mild COVID-19 (a few samples of this study predate the infection). Cell type and time point are not known.

This sequence joins TRBV30 and TRBJ1-1; the D is unclear. The CDR3 totals 12 residues. Trimming took off 2 bases at V and 11 bases at J, with 15 bases between the two ends. CDR1 and CDR2 from the germline V gene are GTSNPN and SVGIG (reference sequence). The DNA of the CDR3 is TGTGCCTGGAGTTACAACGGACGAGGGGCTTTCTTT. Its translation is CAWSYNGRGAFF.

This clonotype has just a few counts. This chain connects TRBV7-2 to TRBJ2-1; TRBD2 aligns across 10 bases. CDR1 SGHTA and CDR2 FQGNSA come from the germline V gene. The CDR3 sequence is 16 residues long. V shed 6 bases and J 2 bases; nucleotides not matched to a gene: 7. CDR3 DNA sequence: TGTGCCAGCAGTCAATGGAGCGGGGGGGCCTACAATGAGCAGTTCTTC. The encoded protein is CASSQWSGGAYNEQFF.

This clonotype has more than one count but fewer than ten. The chain has TRBV5-1 and TRBJ2-1; 14 nucleotides match TRBD2. The V and J ends lost 3 bases and 7 bases, in that order; junction bases with no gene match: 6. In germline, CDR1 is SGHRS, CDR2 YFSETQ. This CDR3 has 16 residues. As DNA, the CDR3 is TGCGCCAGCAGCTACCGACTAGCGGGGGGGCTTAATGAGCAGTTCTTC. Protein product: CASSYRLAGGLNEQFF.

CDR3 in amino acids: CASSPPHTEAFF. In DNA form, the CDR3 reads TGTGCCAGCAGCCCCCCCCACACTGAAGCTTTCTTT. This rearrangement joins TRBV11-2 to TRBJ1-1, with D hard to call. The CDR3 is 12 amino acids. Looked up from germline, CDR1 is SGHAT and CDR2 is FQNNGV. V lost 5 bases and J lost 3, with 7 bases in between.

The V and J genes are TRBV20-1 and TRBJ2-5; 9 positions match TRBD2. V shed 6 bases and J 4 bases; nucleotides not matched to a gene: 15. The CDR3 is made up of 16 amino acids. Per the germline V gene, CDR1 is DFQATT and CDR2 is SNEGSKA (reference sequence). Written as DNA, the CDR3 is TGCAGTGCCGCCCTGGGACTAGCTCGTGATGCAGAGACCCAGTACTTC. Translation: CSAALGLARDAETQYF.

The chain uses TRBV7-6 and TRBJ2-7; the D gene is possibly TRBD1 (5 bases). Trimming pared 5 bases from V and 6 bases from J, leaving 11 bases between. CDR1 SGHVS and CDR2 FNYEAQ come from the germline V gene. The CDR3 is 12 amino acids. This CDR3 reads CASSPQGPEQYF. CDR3 sequence (DNA): TGTGCCAGCAGCCCCCAGGGTCCCGAGCAGTACTTC.

This clonotype was observed a few times. The chain employs TRBV7-9 and TRBJ1-1; D is ambiguous. The CDR3 contains 11 residues. The V and J ends lost 5 bases and 8 bases respectively, with 9 bases between them. Germline lookup yields CDR1 SEHNR and CDR2 FQNEAQ (reference sequence). The CDR3 region has the DNA TGTGCCAGCAGCAACTTCGGGGAAGCTTTCTTT. Its protein product is CASSNFGEAFF.

The rearrangement links TRBV18 to TRBJ1-5, with D unresolved. In germline, CDR1 is KGHSH, CDR2 LQKENI. The V gene lost 3 bases and the J gene lost 0 bases, with 9 bases spanning the gap. This CDR3 contains 15 residues. CDR3 DNA sequence: TGTGCCAGCTCACCTTTCGGGGTTAGCAATCAGCCCCAGCATTTT. Translation: CASSPFGVSNQPQHF. Variable domain in full (rest from reference TRBV18 and TRBJ1-5): NAGVMQNPRHLVRRRGQEARLRCSPMKGHSHVYWYRQLPEEGLKFMVYLQKENIIDESGMPKERFSAEFPKEGPSILRIQQVVRGDSAAYFCASSPFGVSNQPQHFGDGTRLSIL.

Written as DNA, the CDR3 is TGTGCCAGCAGCCCCAAGGAACGGGACTACCCTTTCGAGCAGTACTTC. Translation gives CASSPKERDYPFEQYF. The rearrangement uses TRBV4-2 and TRBJ2-7, with TRBD2 identical over 7 bases. With 4 bases clipped from V and 6 bases from J, the junction kept 15 bases outside the gene matches. From germline, CDR1 is LGHNA and CDR2 YNFKEQ. This CDR3 is 16 amino acids long.

The chain has TRBV5-1 and TRBJ2-3, with D unclear. The CDR3 covers 14 residues. Germline CDR1 SGHRS, CDR2 YFSETQ. The V end lost 3 bases, the J end lost 4 bases, and 12 bases lay between the germline ends. DNA for the CDR3: TGCGCCAGCAGCTCCGGCCCCTACGCAGATACGCAGTATTTT. It yields the protein CASSSGPYADTQYF.

This clonotype was seen only a few times. The genes are TRBV7-2 and TRBJ1-1; tentative D call: TRBD1 (6 bases). Germline CDR1 is SGHTA and CDR2 is FQGNSA. The CDR3 runs 15 residues. V was pared by 2 bases and J by 1 base, with 11 bases between. The CDR3 reads CASSLRTVKNTEAFF. The CDR3 DNA reads TGTGCCAGCAGCTTACGGACAGTTAAGAACACTGAAGCTTTCTTT.

V is TRBV6-2 or TRBV6-3 and J is TRBJ2-5; 7 bases map to TRBD1. Germline V lookup: CDR1 MNHEY, CDR2 SVGEGT. This CDR3 region has 14 residues. After removal of 6 bases from V and 4 bases from J, the junction contained 8 bases not matched to a gene. CDR3 coding DNA: TGTGCCAGCAGAGTTGGACAGGCGCGAGAGACCCAGTACTTC. It codes for CASRVGQARETQYF.

The table lists this clonotype with a few counts. The genes are TRBV5-1 and TRBJ1-1, with D possibly being TRBD1 (5 bases). Germline V CDR1 and CDR2: SGHRS, YFSETQ. The CDR3 runs 13 residues. Trimming took 0 bases from V and 7 from J, leaving 10 bases between them. CDR3 in amino acids: CASSLGAGVEAFF. The CDR3 nucleotides are TGCGCCAGCAGCTTGGGGGCGGGGGTTGAAGCTTTCTTT.

This clonotype was seen many times. The chain is built from TRBV6-2 or TRBV6-3 and TRBJ2-1; D assignment may be TRBD1 or TRBD2 (6 bases each). V gave up 4 bases and J gave up 6 bases, with 13 bases separating them. The CDR3 is made up of 14 amino acids. From germline, CDR1 is MNHEY and CDR2 SVGEGT. The CDR3 spells CASSLGGQANEQFF. The CDR3 DNA reads as TGTGCCAGCAGTTTGGGGGGCCAGGCCAATGAGCAGTTCTTC.

The rearrangement uses TRBV18 and TRBJ2-7; no clear D gene. Deletions cut 2 bases from V and 4 bases from J, with 9 bases between. The CDR3 totals 13 residues. CDR1 KGHSH and CDR2 LQKENI come from the germline V gene. DNA of the CDR3: TGTGCCAGCTCACCAATAATCCAATACGAGCAGTACGTC. Translation gives CASSPIIQYEQYV.

This chain joins TRBV7-8 and TRBJ1-6; unclear D gene. The CDR3 consists of 15 residues. Trimming left V 1 base short and J 6 bases short, with 10 bases between. CDR1 and CDR2 from the germline V gene are SGHVS and FQNEAQ. CDR3 region: CASSLEARPNSPLHF. The DNA for the CDR3 is TGTGCCAGCAGCTTAGAGGCCAGGCCTAATTCACCCCTCCACTTT.

This clonotype was observed a few times. This sequence joins TRBV6-5 and TRBJ1-6, with D hard to call. Germline CDR1 reads MNHEY; CDR2 reads SVGAGI. The CDR3 length is 17 residues. V was cut by 7 bases and J by 7 bases, with 23 bases left in between. The CDR3 DNA reads TGTGCCAGCACCGTGAGGAACCCCTCACTGGGAAATTCACCCCTCCACTTT. This sequence encodes CASTVRNPSLGNSPLHF.

The gene calls are TRBV11-2 and TRBJ2-7; possibly TRBD2 for D (6 bases). This CDR3 comprises 14 residues. Germline V gene lookup returns CDR1 SGHAT and CDR2 FQNNGV. V gave up 7 bases and J gave up 7 bases, with 20 bases separating them. CDR3: CASNPWGTVVEQYV. CDR3 bases: TGTGCCAGCAACCCTTGGGGGACTGTGGTAGAGCAGTACGTC.

This clonotype was detected only a few times. The chain couples TRBV15 to TRBJ1-4; D ambiguous. From germline, CDR1 is LNHNV and CDR2 YYDKDF (reference sequence). The CDR3 length is 18 residues. Deletions cut 3 bases from V and 6 bases from J, with 23 bases between. The CDR3 DNA sequence: TGTGCCACCAGCAGGGAATACCGGGCCCCCGTTGCTCATGAAAAACTGTTTTTT. Translated: CATSREYRAPVAHEKLFF.

For this clonotype: One junction end does not reproduce the germline sequence, and a read error may be involved. V and J are TRBV7-9 and TRBJ1-2; D is possibly TRBD1 (6 bases). This CDR3 comprises 13 residues. The germline V gene encodes CDR1 SEHNR and CDR2 FQNEAQ (reference sequence). The CDR3 DNA is TGTGCCAGCAGCTTAGCCCAGGACAGTCTCACGATCTTC. Protein product: CASSLAQDSLTIF.

Ten or more counts support this clonotype. The J gene is TRBJ2-2, the V gene TRBV30, with D possibly matching TRBD2 (7 bases). The CDR3 runs 15 residues. Trimming took 3 bases from V and 3 from J, leaving 14 bases between them. Germline CDR1 and CDR2: GTSNPN and SVGIG (reference sequence). CDR3 amino acids: CAWRPGGRYTGELFF. CDR3 DNA sequence: TGTGCCTGGAGACCGGGGGGCCGTTACACCGGGGAGCTGTTTTTT.

The chain links TRBV28 to TRBJ2-7, with D tentatively TRBD1 or TRBD2 (5 bases each). V lost 7 bases and J lost 6, with 19 bases in between. The CDR3 extends over 14 amino acids. Germline V lookup: CDR1 MDHEN, CDR2 SYDVKM. The CDR3 protein is CASISSARGAEQYV. The CDR3 bases are TGTGCCAGCATCTCCTCCGCCCGAGGGGCCGAGCAGTACGTC.

The CDR3 loop is CASSPPGANEQYF. Written as DNA, the CDR3 is TGTGCCAGCTCACCACCGGGCGCGAACGAGCAGTACTTC. This rearrangement joins TRBV18 to TRBJ2-7; D uncertain. This CDR3 contains 13 residues. The germline V and J ends were trimmed by 0 bases and 5 bases, with 8 bases remaining between them. The germline V gene encodes CDR1 KGHSH and CDR2 LQKENI.

The J gene is TRBJ2-7, the V gene TRBV7-9, with D tentatively TRBD2 (6 bases). Trimming took 1 base from V and 6 from J, leaving 10 bases between them. The length of the CDR3 is 13 residues. Germline lookup yields CDR1 SEHNR and CDR2 FQNEAQ (reference sequence). The CDR3 is CASSLEAGTEQYF. Here the CDR3 DNA reads TGTGCCAGCAGCTTAGAGGCGGGGACCGAGCAGTACTTC.

This clonotype was observed a few times. This chain connects TRBV7-2 to TRBJ2-5; D unresolved. Germline loops: CDR1 SGHTA, CDR2 FQGNSA. The CDR3 runs to 13 residues. The ends were cut back, 8 bases at V and 2 bases at J, with 12 bases in the middle. In DNA form, the CDR3 reads TGTGCCAGCGGTCTAACTCGGCAAGAGACCCAGTACTTC. Its protein product is CASGLTRQETQYF. The whole variable domain, filled in from reference TRBV7-2 and TRBJ2-5, reads GAGVSQSPSNKVTEKGKDVELRCDPISGHTALYWYRQSLGQGLEFLIYFQGNSAPDKSGLPSDRFSAERTGGSVSTLTIQRTQQEDSAVYLCASGLTRQETQYFGPGTRLLVL.

This clonotype has more than one count but fewer than ten. V and J are TRBV5-1 and TRBJ2-1, with D unresolved. The CDR3 covers 13 residues. Germline CDR1 is SGHRS and CDR2 is YFSETQ. Trimming pared 2 bases from V and 5 bases from J, leaving 8 bases between. In nucleotides, the CDR3 is TGCGCCAGCAGCTTCTCTACCAACAATGAGCAGTTCTTC. It yields the protein CASSFSTNNEQFF.

This clonotype was seen only a few times. This chain joins TRBV7-3 and TRBJ2-6, with a tentative D call TRBD1 (6 bases). Germline-derived CDR1 and CDR2 are SGHTA and FQGTGA. V lost 4 bases and J lost 1, with 17 bases in between. This CDR3 is built from 18 residues. In DNA, the CDR3 is TGTGCCAGCAGCTCAACAGGGAGCGCGGCTTCTGGGGCCAACGTCCTGACTTTC. Protein product: CASSSTGSAASGANVLTF.

A few counts support this clonotype. The rearrangement links TRBV4-1 to TRBJ2-1, with D possibly matching TRBD1 (6 bases). Germline-derived CDR1 and CDR2 are MGHRA and YSYEKL. Trimming took 3 bases from V and 0 from J, leaving 15 bases between them. The CDR3 runs to 17 residues. CDR3 residues: CASSQSPGVGSYNEQFF. Here the CDR3 DNA reads TGCGCCAGCAGCCAGTCCCCAGGGGTCGGCTCCTACAATGAGCAGTTCTTC.

The chain has TRBV10-2 and TRBJ1-1; no clear D gene. The CDR3 has 14 residues. Germline values: CDR1 WSHSY, CDR2 SAAADI. The V end was cut by 3 bases, the J end by 5 bases, with 13 bases between. CDR3: CASSDIPGGTEAFF. The CDR3 DNA is TGCGCCAGCAGTGACATCCCTGGAGGGACTGAAGCTTTCTTT.

The rearrangement uses TRBV7-9 and TRBJ1-6; D gene unclear. Trimming stripped 5 bases from V and 8 bases from J, with 16 bases between. Looked up from germline, CDR1 is SEHNR and CDR2 is FQNEAQ (reference sequence). The CDR3 spans 15 residues. The CDR3 reads CASSDREVIDSPLHF. The CDR3 DNA is TGTGCCAGCAGCGATCGGGAAGTTATCGATTCACCCCTCCACTTT.

This clonotype has more than one count but fewer than ten. The V call is TRBV7-2, the J call TRBJ1-5; weak D call: TRBD1 (6 bases). The CDR3 length is 14 residues. V dropped 4 bases and J dropped 5 bases, with 12 bases sitting between them. Germline V CDR1 and CDR2: SGHTA, FQGNSA. DNA for the CDR3: TGTGCCAGCAGCTGGAGGGGGGGACATCAGCCCCAGCATTTT. Translating it yields CASSWRGGHQPQHF.

This clonotype showed up just a few times. The chain joins TRBV6-1 to TRBJ1-5; D gene uncertain. The CDR3 is 16 residues long. Per germline, CDR1 MNHNS and CDR2 SASEGT. Trimming removed 2 bases from V and 1 base from J, with 12 bases in between. CDR3 sequence (DNA): TGTGCCAGCAGTGAAATTATTAGTGGGAGCAATCAGCCCCAGCATTTT. It encodes CASSEIISGSNQPQHF.